This T cell receptor (beta chain) originates from a study of blood T cells in healthy people across ages. Germline V CDR1 and CDR2: DFQATT, SNEGSKA (reference sequence). The CDR3 consists of 13 residues. V was pared by 3 bases and J by 2 bases, with 10 bases between. Each sample had at least 6 million PBMCs isolated. A second about 6 to 12 cycle PCR used barcoded and J-beta primers. TCRdb re-called the 5' RACE reads through MiXCR, storing one row per CDR3 protein. The sample lists approximately 730,000 distinct CDR3 sequences, about 55% occurring once. Study-level findings and limits: Getting older went along with TCR beta diversity per million T cells dropping roughly linearly. PBMCs went unsorted, and a conclusive naive versus antigen-experienced comparison was therefore prevented. Expanded clonotype changes were possibly confounded by unknown donor CMV status.

Concerning this clonotype: Its antigen is undetermined.

The origin of this receptor is a man older than 75 in good health. The material sequenced was blood. The genes are TRBV20-1 and TRBJ2-5; D may match TRBD1 or TRBD2 (5 bases each). The CDR3 loop is CSARPGTQETQYF. CDR3 nucleotides: TGCAGTGCTAGGCCCGGGACGCAAGAGACCCAGTACTTC.